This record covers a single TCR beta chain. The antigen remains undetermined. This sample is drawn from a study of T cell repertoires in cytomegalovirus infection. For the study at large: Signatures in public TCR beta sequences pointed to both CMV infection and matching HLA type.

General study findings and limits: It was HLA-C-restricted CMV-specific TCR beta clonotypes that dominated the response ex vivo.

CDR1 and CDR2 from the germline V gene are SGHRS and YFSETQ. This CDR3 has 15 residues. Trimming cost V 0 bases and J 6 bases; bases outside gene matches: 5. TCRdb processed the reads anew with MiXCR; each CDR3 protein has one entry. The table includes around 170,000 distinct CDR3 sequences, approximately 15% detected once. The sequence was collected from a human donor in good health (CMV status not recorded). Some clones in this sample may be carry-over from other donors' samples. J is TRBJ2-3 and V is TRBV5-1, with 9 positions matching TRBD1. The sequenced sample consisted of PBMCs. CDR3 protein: CASSLEQGAGDTQYF. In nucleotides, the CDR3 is TGCGCCAGCAGCTTGGAACAGGGGGCTGGGGATACGCAGTATTTT.